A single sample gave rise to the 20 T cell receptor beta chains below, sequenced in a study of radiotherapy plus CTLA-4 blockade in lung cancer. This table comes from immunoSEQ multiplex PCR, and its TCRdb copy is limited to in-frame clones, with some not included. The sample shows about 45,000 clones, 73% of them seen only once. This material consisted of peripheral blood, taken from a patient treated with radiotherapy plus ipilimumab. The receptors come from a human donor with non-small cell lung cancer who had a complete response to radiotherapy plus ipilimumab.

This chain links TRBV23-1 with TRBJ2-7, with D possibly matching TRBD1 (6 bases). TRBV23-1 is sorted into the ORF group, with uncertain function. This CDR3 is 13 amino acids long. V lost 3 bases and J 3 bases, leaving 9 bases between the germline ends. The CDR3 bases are TGCGCCAGCAGTCAGGGGGCGGGCTACGAGCAGTACTTC. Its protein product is CASSQGAGYEQYF.

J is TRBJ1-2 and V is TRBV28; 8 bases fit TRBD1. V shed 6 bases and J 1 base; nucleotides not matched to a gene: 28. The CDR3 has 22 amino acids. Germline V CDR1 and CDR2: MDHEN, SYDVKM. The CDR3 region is CASSPAGQGIPNNREINYGYTF. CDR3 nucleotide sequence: TGTGCCAGCAGCCCTGCCGGACAGGGTATCCCCAATAACCGGGAGATTAACTATGGCTACACCTTC.

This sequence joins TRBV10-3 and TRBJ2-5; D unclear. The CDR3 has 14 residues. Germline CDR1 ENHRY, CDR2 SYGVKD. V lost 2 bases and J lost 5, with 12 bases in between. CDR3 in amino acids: CAISEPTLRETQYF. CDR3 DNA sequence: TGTGCCATCAGTGAGCCGACCCTGAGGGAGACCCAGTACTTC.

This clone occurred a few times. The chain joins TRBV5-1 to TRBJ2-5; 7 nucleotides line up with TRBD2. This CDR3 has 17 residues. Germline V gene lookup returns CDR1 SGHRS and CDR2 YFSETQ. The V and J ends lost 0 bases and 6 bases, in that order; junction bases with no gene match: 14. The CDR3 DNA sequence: TGCGCCAGCAGCTTGGAAGTTGGTTCTAGCGGAGGCCAGACCCAGTACTTC. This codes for CASSLEVGSSGGQTQYF.

This CDR3 is CASSQRGMNTGELFF. CDR3 sequence (DNA): TGCGCCAGCAGCCAGCGGGGGATGAACACCGGGGAGCTGTTTTTT. The genes are TRBV5-1 and TRBJ2-2; 8 bases map to TRBD2. The V segment lost 4 bases and the J segment 1 base; nucleotides outside the gene matches: 3. This CDR3 is built from 15 residues. CDR1 and CDR2 from the germline V gene are SGHRS and YFSETQ.

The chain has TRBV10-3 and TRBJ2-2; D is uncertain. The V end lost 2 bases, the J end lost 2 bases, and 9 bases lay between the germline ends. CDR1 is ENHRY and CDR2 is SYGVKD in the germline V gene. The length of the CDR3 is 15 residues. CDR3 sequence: CAISELVTNTGELFF. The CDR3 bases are TGTGCCATCAGTGAGCTGGTGACTAACACCGGGGAGCTGTTTTTT.

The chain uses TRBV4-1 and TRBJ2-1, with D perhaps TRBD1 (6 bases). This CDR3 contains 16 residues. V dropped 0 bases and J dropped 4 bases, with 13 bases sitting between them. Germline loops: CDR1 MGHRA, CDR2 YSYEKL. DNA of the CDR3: TGCGCCAGCAGCCAAGATCCCTCAGGGGAGTACAATGAGCAGTTCTTC. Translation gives CASSQDPSGEYNEQFF.

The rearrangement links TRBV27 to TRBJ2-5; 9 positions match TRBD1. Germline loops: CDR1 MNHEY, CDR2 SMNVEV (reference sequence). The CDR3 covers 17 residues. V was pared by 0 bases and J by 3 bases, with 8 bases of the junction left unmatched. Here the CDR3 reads CASSLSNRGQGKETQYF. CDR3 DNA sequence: TGTGCCAGCAGTTTATCGAACCGGGGACAGGGAAAAGAGACCCAGTACTTC.

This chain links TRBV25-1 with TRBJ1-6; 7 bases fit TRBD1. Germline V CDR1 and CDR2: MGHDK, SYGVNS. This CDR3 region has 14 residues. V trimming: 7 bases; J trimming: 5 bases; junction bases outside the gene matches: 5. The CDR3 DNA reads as TGTGCCAGCAAAGGGACAGCGGATAATTCACCCCTCCACTTT. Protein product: CASKGTADNSPLHF. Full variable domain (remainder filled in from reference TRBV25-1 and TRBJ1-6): EADIYQTPRYLVIGTGKKITLECSQTMGHDKMYWYQQDPGMELHLIHYSYGVNSTEKGDLSSESTVSRIRTEHFPLTLESARPSHTSQYLCASKGTADNSPLHFGNGTRLTVT.

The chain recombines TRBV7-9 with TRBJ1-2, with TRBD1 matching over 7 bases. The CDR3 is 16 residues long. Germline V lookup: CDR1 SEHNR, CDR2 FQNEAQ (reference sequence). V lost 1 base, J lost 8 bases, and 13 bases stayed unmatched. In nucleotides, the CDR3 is TGTGCCAGCAGCTTAGTCGCCCGGACAGGAAACTCCGGCTACACCTTC. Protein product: CASSLVARTGNSGYTF.

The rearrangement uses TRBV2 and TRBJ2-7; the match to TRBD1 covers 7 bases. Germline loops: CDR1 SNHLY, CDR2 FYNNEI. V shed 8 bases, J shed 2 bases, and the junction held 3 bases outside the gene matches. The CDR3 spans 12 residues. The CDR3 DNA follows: TGTGCCAGCGGTAGGGGGCCCTACGAGCAGTACTTC. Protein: CASGRGPYEQYF.

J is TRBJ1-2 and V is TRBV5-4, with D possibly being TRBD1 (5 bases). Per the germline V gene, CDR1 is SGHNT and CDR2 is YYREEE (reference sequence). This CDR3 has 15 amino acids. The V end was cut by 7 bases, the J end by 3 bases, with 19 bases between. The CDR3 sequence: CASGFKSRGDYGYTF. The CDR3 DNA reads TGTGCCAGCGGGTTTAAGAGTAGGGGCGACTATGGCTACACCTTC.

The CDR3 sequence: CAWSRAGTANTGELFF. In nucleotides, the CDR3 is TGTGCCTGGAGTCGGGCGGGTACGGCGAACACCGGGGAGCTGTTTTTT. The chain combines TRBV30 with TRBJ2-2; D possibly corresponds to TRBD2 (5 bases). The CDR3 covers 16 residues. Trimming left V 2 bases short and J 0 bases short, with 13 bases between. Germline V gene data show CDR1 as GTSNPN and CDR2 as SVGIG (reference sequence).

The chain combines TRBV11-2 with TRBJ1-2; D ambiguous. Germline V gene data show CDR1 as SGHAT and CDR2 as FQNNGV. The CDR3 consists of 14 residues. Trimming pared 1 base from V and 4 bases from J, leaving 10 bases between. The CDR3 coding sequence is TGTGCCAGCAGCTTAGGAGGGATCCTCTATGGCTACACCTTC. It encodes CASSLGGILYGYTF.

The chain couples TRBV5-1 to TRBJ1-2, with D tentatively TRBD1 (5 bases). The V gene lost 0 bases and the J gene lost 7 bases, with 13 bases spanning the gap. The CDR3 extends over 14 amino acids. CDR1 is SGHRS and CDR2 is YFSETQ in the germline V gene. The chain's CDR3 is CASSLVGQQGGYTF. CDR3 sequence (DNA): TGCGCCAGCAGCTTGGTAGGCCAGCAGGGTGGCTACACCTTC.

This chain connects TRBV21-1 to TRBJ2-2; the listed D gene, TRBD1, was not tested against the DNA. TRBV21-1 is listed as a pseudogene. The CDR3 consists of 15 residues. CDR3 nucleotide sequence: TGTGCCAGCACCGGGGGACAGCTAAACACCGGGGAGCTGTTTTTT. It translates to CASTGGQLNTGELFF.

The CDR3 DNA sequence: TGCGCCAGCAGCTTCAATAGCGGCCAAGAGACCCAGTACTTC. Translating gives CASSFNSGQETQYF. This chain links TRBV5-1 with TRBJ2-5, with D tentatively TRBD2 (6 bases). The CDR3 consists of 14 residues. The V end was cut by 2 bases, the J end by 1 base, with 9 bases between. The germline V gene has CDR1 SGHRS and CDR2 YFSETQ.

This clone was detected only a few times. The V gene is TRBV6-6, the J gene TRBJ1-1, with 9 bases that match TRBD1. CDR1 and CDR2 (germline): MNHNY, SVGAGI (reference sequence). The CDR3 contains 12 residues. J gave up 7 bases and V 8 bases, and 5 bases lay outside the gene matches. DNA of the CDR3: TGTGCCAGCGGCCGACAGGGGGATGAAGCTTTCTTT. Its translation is CASGRQGDEAFF.

The CDR3 sequence: CARNVMGLARNQETQYF. In DNA form, the CDR3 reads TGTGCCAGAAACGTAATGGGACTAGCGAGGAATCAAGAGACCCAGTACTTC. V is TRBV5-3 and J is TRBJ2-5; TRBD2 aligns across 10 bases. TRBV5-3 is given ORF status, its function remaining uncertain. V lost 6 bases and J lost 2; bases outside the gene matches: 13. The CDR3 covers 17 residues.

The CDR3, as DNA: TGTGCCAGCAGACCCCCCGGACAGGGAGAGACCCAGTACTTC. This encodes CASRPPGQGETQYF. The chain joins TRBV7-2 to TRBJ2-5; the match to TRBD1 covers 8 bases. Germline trimming cut 6 bases from V and 4 bases from J; bases unmatched to any gene: 7. The CDR3 spans 14 residues. The germline V gene has CDR1 SGHTA and CDR2 FQGNSA.